Presented here are 18 T cell receptor beta chains from one specimen sequenced in a study of T cells in women clearing cervical HPV infection. This table comes from immunoSEQ multiplex PCR, and its TCRdb copy is limited to in-frame clones, with some not included. The sample data list 20,000 to 25,000 clones. The sequenced sample consisted of blood buffy coat. The receptors were sampled from a woman aged 18-70 years with a cervical HPV16 infection that either progressed to CIN3+ or cleared (not recorded which).

Note on this clone: The read ends 3 residues early relative to the CDR3; the germline J gene fills the gap. The chain uses TRBV19 and TRBJ2-3; TRBD2 agrees at 11 bases. This CDR3 comprises 17 residues. J lost 4 bases, V lost 4 bases, and 10 bases had no gene match. Germline CDR1 is LNHDA and CDR2 is SQIVND (reference sequence). CDR3 DNA (partial): TGTGCCAGTAGTACGGGACAGACTAGCGGGGCGGCAGATACG. Translating gives CASSTGQTSGAADT. The complete CDR3 sequence is CASSTGQTSGAADTQYF.

With regard to this clone: The CDR3 goes on 3 residues after the read ends, and that part is filled in from the germline J gene. The V and J genes are TRBV29-1 and TRBJ1-2, with 8 bases matching TRBD1. V shed 4 bases and J 3 bases; nucleotides not matched to a gene: 4. The CDR3 has 13 amino acids. Germline loops: CDR1 SQVTM, CDR2 ANQGSEA. CDR3 amino acids: CSVVRGQDYGYTF. The DNA read from the CDR3 is TGCAGCGTTGTGCGGGGACAGGACTATGGC.

As for this clone: The read ends 3 residues before the CDR3 terminus; that terminus is restored from the germline J gene. V and J are TRBV19 and TRBJ2-7, with D possibly being TRBD1 or TRBD2 (5 bases each). Trimming stripped 3 bases from V and 3 bases from J, with 18 bases between. The germline CDR1 and CDR2 sequences are LNHDA and SQIVND (reference sequence). This CDR3 is built from 16 residues. The sequenced part of the CDR3 DNA is TGTGCCAGTAGTATTGAGGGCAGGGAAGATGGCTACGAG. This codes for CASSIEGREDGYE. The whole CDR3 sequence reads CASSIEGREDGYEQYF. The variable domain in full, with the rest retrieved from reference TRBV19 and TRBJ2-7, is DGGITQSPKYLFRKEGQNVTLSCEQNLNHDAMYWYRQDPGQGLRLIYYSQIVNDFQKGDIAEGYSVSREKKESFPLTVTSAQKNPTAFYLCASSIEGREDGYEQYFGPGTRLTVT.

Worth noting for this clone: The CDR3 end falls 3 residues outside the read, so it is completed with the germline J gene. This rearrangement joins TRBV6-1 to TRBJ2-3, with D maybe TRBD1 (6 bases). The CDR3 has 14 amino acids. The germline V gene encodes CDR1 MNHNS and CDR2 SASEGT. V dropped 2 bases and J dropped 0 bases, with 6 bases sitting between them. CDR3 residues: CASSETGSTDTQYF. The sequenced part of the CDR3 DNA is TGTGCCAGCAGTGAAACAGGGAGCACAGATACG.

A remark on this clone: The read terminates 3 residues before the CDR3 end, so the remaining end is supplied by the germline J gene. The V gene is TRBV7-9, the J gene TRBJ1-1; possible D gene TRBD1, 5 bases. Germline CDR1 reads SEHNR; CDR2 reads FQNEAQ (reference sequence). The CDR3 extends over 10 amino acids. The V and J ends lost 11 bases and 3 bases respectively, with 7 bases between them. The CDR3 sequence: CAGGDTEAFF. The part of the CDR3 DNA that was read is TGTGCCGGGGGGGACACTGAA.

Remarks on this clone: The read stops 3 residues short of the end of the CDR3; the missing end is completed from the germline J gene. This chain uses TRBV19 with TRBJ2-4; 12 nucleotides agree with TRBD1. Germline CDR1 is LNHDA and CDR2 is SQIVND (reference sequence). The CDR3 runs 14 residues. The DNA read from the CDR3 is TGTGCCAGTAGTAGGGACAGGGGGCTGGAAGGT. Translation: CASSRDRGLEG. The complete CDR3 sequence is CASSRDRGLEGQYF.

Turning to this clone: Read data end 3 residues before the CDR3 end; the end is taken from the germline J gene. The rearrangement uses TRBV2 and TRBJ1-2, with 7 bases matching TRBD1. The J segment lost 4 bases and the V segment lost 4 bases, leaving 6 bases of the junction unmatched. Germline V CDR1 and CDR2: SNHLY, FYNNEI. There are 14 residues in the CDR3. Partial CDR3 DNA: TGTGCCAGCAGTGCCCCGGCAGGGGGCTATGGC. It specifies CASSAPAGGYG. The whole CDR3 protein reads CASSAPAGGYGYTF.

In the case of this clone: The read terminates 3 residues before the CDR3 end, so the remaining end is supplied by the germline J gene. The genes are TRBV11-3 and TRBJ1-1; D might be TRBD1 (5 bases). The V gene's germline CDR1 is SGHNT and CDR2 YENEEA. The CDR3 totals 15 residues. V lost 4 bases and J 0 bases, leaving 12 bases between the germline ends. The part of the CDR3 DNA that was read is TGTGCCAGCAGCTCGGAGGGACTTTTGAACACTGAA. Translating gives CASSSEGLLNTE. The whole CDR3 protein reads CASSSEGLLNTEAFF.

To note about this clone: The CDR3 extends 3 residues past the end of the read, so its final part is completed from the germline J gene. The rearrangement uses TRBV19 and TRBJ2-7; D gene ambiguous. V shed 3 bases and J shed 0 bases, with 12 bases lying between them. The CDR3 contains 15 residues. In germline, CDR1 is LNHDA, CDR2 SQIVND (reference sequence). The CDR3 reads CASSMAVDLSYEQYF. The sequenced CDR3 bases are TGTGCCAGTAGTATGGCGGTTGACCTCTCCTACGAG.

CDR3 bases read: TGTGCCAGCTCACCTAAGGAGACAGGGGGTTCCGAGACC. Its translation: CASSPKETGGSET. The CDR3 in full is CASSPKETGGSETQYF. The chain employs TRBV18 and TRBJ2-5; 9 bases agree with TRBD1. The read terminates 3 residues before the CDR3 end, so the remaining end is supplied by the germline J gene. The CDR3 extends over 16 amino acids. The junction had 10 bases not matched to a gene; V was cut back by 3 bases and J by 5 bases. Germline CDR1 KGHSH, CDR2 LQKENI.

To note about this clone: The read gets to within 3 residues of the CDR3 end, and the germline J gene fills in the rest. The chain links TRBV2 to TRBJ1-4, with a weak D call TRBD1 (5 bases). CDR1 is SNHLY, CDR2 FYNNEI, per germline. The CDR3 extends over 14 amino acids. The ends were cut back, 6 bases at V and 8 bases at J, with 16 bases in the middle. The sequenced part of the CDR3 DNA is TGTGCCAGCAGCTATATACCGGGGGGAGAAAAA. It is translated as CASSYIPGGEK. The full CDR3 reads CASSYIPGGEKLFF.

To note about this clone: The sequenced fragment ends 3 residues before the CDR3 boundary, so the rest is inferred from the germline J gene. V gene TRBV30 combines with J gene TRBJ1-4, with 7 nucleotides matching TRBD1. J gave up 5 bases and V 3 bases, and 12 bases lay outside the gene matches. This CDR3 is built from 16 residues. Germline V gene lookup returns CDR1 GTSNPN and CDR2 SVGIG (reference sequence). The CDR3: CAWRANPGQTNEKLFF. The CDR3 DNA, read in part, is TGTGCCTGGAGAGCCAATCCGGGACAGACAAATGAAAAA.

On this clone: The read gets to within 3 residues of the CDR3 end, and the germline J gene fills in the rest. The chain carries TRBV18 and TRBJ2-1; TRBD2 matches at 11 bases. The germline gives CDR1 KGHSH, CDR2 LQKENI. V dropped 3 bases and J dropped 5; count of bases not matched to a gene: 3. This CDR3 is 15 amino acids long. The CDR3 is CASSPTSGADNEQFF. The covered CDR3 bases are TGTGCCAGCTCACCGACTAGCGGGGCCGACAATGAG. The variable domain in full, completed from reference TRBV18 and TRBJ2-1, reads NAGVMQNPRHLVRRRGQEARLRCSPMKGHSHVYWYRQLPEEGLKFMVYLQKENIIDESGMPKERFSAEFPKEGPSILRIQQVVRGDSAAYFCASSPTSGADNEQFFGPGTRLTVL.

For this clone: The CDR3 is cut off 3 residues early in the read; its end comes from the germline J gene. The V and J genes are TRBV30 and TRBJ1-6, with D maybe TRBD1 (5 bases). There are 13 residues in the CDR3. From germline, CDR1 is GTSNPN and CDR2 SVGIG (reference sequence). The V and J ends lost 5 bases and 7 bases respectively, with 12 bases between them. The CDR3 bases that were read are TGTGCCTGGGAGGGACTGCTGAATTCACCC. This sequence encodes CAWEGLLNSP. The entire CDR3 reads CAWEGLLNSPLHF.

Points on this clone: The DNA ends 3 residues before the CDR3 does, and the rest of the CDR3 is filled in from the germline J gene. The J gene is TRBJ1-2, the V gene TRBV7-9, with D uncertain. V was clipped by 8 bases and J by 2 bases, with 18 bases between them. CDR1 is SEHNR and CDR2 is FQNEAQ in the germline V gene (reference sequence). This CDR3 region has 15 residues. This chain's CDR3 is CASENTEKENYGYTF. CDR3 DNA, as far as it was read: TGTGCCAGCGAAAATACAGAGAAAGAAAACTATGGC. The full variable domain, completed using reference TRBV7-9 and TRBJ1-2, is DTGVSQNPRHKITKRGQNVTFRCDPISEHNRLYWYRQTLGQGPEFLTYFQNEAQLEKSRLLSDRFSAERPKGSFSTLEIQRTEQGDSAMYLCASENTEKENYGYTFGSGTRLTVV.

As regards this clone: The read ends 3 residues before the CDR3 terminus; that terminus is restored from the germline J gene. This chain links TRBV11-2 with TRBJ2-1; TRBD1 aligns across 8 bases. The V gene's germline CDR1 is SGHAT and CDR2 FQNNGV. The V and J ends lost 4 bases and 9 bases, in that order; junction bases with no gene match: 2. The CDR3 loop spans 12 amino acids. The CDR3 DNA, read in part, is TGTGCCAGCAGCTCCGGGACAGGTGAG. Residues: CASSSGTGE. The complete CDR3 sequence is CASSSGTGEQFF.

Regarding this clone: The read is 3 residues too short to cover the CDR3 end, so that end is filled in from the germline J gene. The chain uses TRBV11-3 and TRBJ2-1, with 12 bases fitting TRBD2. Trimming took 6 bases from V and 6 from J; bases not matched to a gene: 3. This CDR3 comprises 14 residues. CDR1 SGHNT and CDR2 YENEEA come from the germline V gene. CDR3 bases read: TGTGCCAGCAGACGGACTAGCGGGGCCAATGAG. This gives the protein CASRRTSGANE. In full, the CDR3 is CASRRTSGANEQFF. Filled out from reference TRBV11-3 and TRBJ2-1, the complete variable domain reads EAGVVQSPRYKIIEKKQPVAFWCNPISGHNTLYWYLQNLGQGPELLIRYENEEAVDDSQLPKDRFSAERLKGVDSTLKIQPAELGDSAVYLCASRRTSGANEQFFGPGTRLTVL.

On this clone itself: Read coverage stops 3 residues before the CDR3 terminus; the germline J gene supplies the remainder. V is TRBV20-1 and J is TRBJ2-3, with 7 nucleotides matching TRBD2. The germline gives CDR1 DFQATT, CDR2 SNEGSKA (reference sequence). The V and J ends lost 1 base and 5 bases, in that order; junction bases with no gene match: 6. The length of the CDR3 is 14 residues. The sequenced CDR3 bases are TGCAGTGCTAGAGTTGCGGGAGTGTTAGATACG. Translating it yields CSARVAGVLDT. The entire CDR3 reads CSARVAGVLDTQYF.